The 19 T cell receptor beta chains given below trace back to one sample, sequenced in a study of low-dose radiotherapy and immunotherapy resistance in tumors. First-strand cDNA used TRAV- and TRBV-specific primers, covering alpha and beta chains. With a V-primer adapter and a constant-region primer, TCRs were amplified for 20 PCR cycles. TCRdb re-derived calls from the reads in MiXCR, one entry per CDR3 protein. The sample gives about 60,000 distinct CDR3 sequences, about 23% of which show up once; approximately 5.7% is in the top ten. Time point reported: before trial treatment. Sample: PBMCs, taken before treatment. These receptors were obtained from a male donor with prostate cancer.

This clonotype has a handful of counts. This chain joins TRBV12-3 or TRBV12-4 and TRBJ2-3; a weak D match, TRBD2 (5 bases). The CDR3 totals 15 residues. Between the trimmed V and J ends, which lost 5 bases and 0 bases, there was a span of 12 bases. The CDR3: CASSGGTPSTDTQYF. CDR3 DNA: TGTGCCAGCAGTGGAGGAACGCCGAGCACAGATACGCAGTATTTT.

This chain's CDR3 is CASSGRAPEQYF. The CDR3 nucleotides read TGTGCCAGCAGCGGGAGGGCCCCCGAGCAGTACTTC. The chain uses TRBV28 and TRBJ2-7; 8 bases agree with TRBD2. The CDR3 spans 12 residues. Germline assignment: CDR1 MDHEN and CDR2 SYDVKM. V shed 6 bases and J 6 bases; nucleotides not matched to a gene: 4.

This clonotype was seen ten or more times. CDR3 DNA sequence: TGCGCCAGCAGCTCGCGGGACAGCAAAGAGACCCAGTACTTC. Translation: CASSSRDSKETQYF. V usage is TRBV5-1 and J usage is TRBJ2-5, with D possibly being TRBD1 (7 bases). V was cut by 3 bases and J by 3 bases, with 12 bases left in between. Germline CDR1 and CDR2: SGHRS and YFSETQ. The CDR3 consists of 14 residues.

About this clonotype itself: A far larger clone differs by one base, so this is likely a read error. The V call is TRBV5-1, the J call TRBJ2-7; 13 bases are a match to TRBD2. The CDR3 spans 15 residues. Trimming at V came to 3 bases and at J to 7 bases, leaving 7 bases not matched to a gene. Germline values: CDR1 SGHRS, CDR2 YFSETQ. The CDR3 protein is CASSSPGLAGSEQYF. In DNA, the CDR3 is TGCGCCAGCAGCTCTCCGGGACTAGCGGGATCTGAGCAGTACTTC.

As for this clonotype: This sequence is one base from a far larger clone and is likely a read error. The J gene is TRBJ2-7, the V gene TRBV6-1; D may be TRBD1 (6 bases). The CDR3 covers 14 residues. In germline, CDR1 is MNHNS, CDR2 SASEGT. The V end lost 4 bases, the J end lost 4 bases, and 14 bases lay between the germline ends. The CDR3 reads CASSGVQGVYEQYF. In DNA, the CDR3 is TGTGCCAGCAGTGGCGTACAGGGCGTATACGAGCAGTACTTC.

As regards this clonotype: This likely traces to a read error, being one base from a far larger clone. The CDR3 loop is CASSIDSPGPYNEQYF. In nucleotides, the CDR3 is TGTGCCAGTAGTATAGATTCCCCGGGCCCCTACAATGAGCAGTACTTC. V usage is TRBV19 and J usage is TRBJ2-7, with unresolved D. Trimming stripped 0 bases from V and 7 bases from J, with 19 bases between. The CDR3 covers 16 residues. CDR1 is LNHDA, CDR2 SQIVND, per germline (reference sequence). Combining the CDR3 with reference TRBV19 and TRBJ2-7 gives the whole variable domain DGGITQSPKYLFRKEGQNVTLSCEQNLNHDAMYWYRQDPGQGLRLIYYSQIVNDFQKGDIAEGYSVSREKKESFPLTVTSAQKNPTAFYLCASSIDSPGPYNEQYFGPGTRLTVT.

The V and J genes are TRBV7-2 and TRBJ2-7; D may match TRBD1 or TRBD2 (5 bases each). This CDR3 is built from 13 residues. Germline V gene data show CDR1 as SGHTA and CDR2 as FQGNSA. Trimming stripped 5 bases from V and 7 bases from J, with 15 bases between. The CDR3, as DNA: TGTGCCAGCAGCCCCGGGGCCATGGGGGAGCAGTACTTC. Its translation is CASSPGAMGEQYF.

The chain has TRBV5-1 and TRBJ2-1; D is possibly TRBD2 (6 bases). The CDR3 sequence is 16 residues long. Germline CDR1 SGHRS, CDR2 YFSETQ. V gave up 0 bases and J gave up 6 bases, with 16 bases separating them. The chain's CDR3 is CASSLGGLARGNEQFF. DNA for the CDR3: TGCGCCAGCAGCTTGGGTGGGCTAGCGAGGGGCAATGAGCAGTTCTTC.

The V call is TRBV5-4, the J call TRBJ2-1, with D tentatively TRBD1 or TRBD2 (5 bases each). The germline V and J ends were trimmed by 9 bases and 0 bases, with 16 bases remaining between them. The CDR3 loop spans 15 amino acids. In germline, CDR1 is SGHNT, CDR2 YYREEE (reference sequence). CDR3 residues: CATSGQAYSYNEQFF. The CDR3 region has the DNA TGTGCCACCTCGGGGCAGGCATACTCCTACAATGAGCAGTTCTTC.

The chain combines TRBV7-3 with TRBJ2-6; D is unclear. The CDR3 has 16 residues. Germline V gene data show CDR1 as SGHTA and CDR2 as FQGTGA. V lost 0 bases and J 0 bases, leaving 6 bases between the germline ends. CDR3 bases: TGTGCCAGCAGCTTAACCGTTACCTCTGGGGCCAACGTCCTGACTTTC. Translated, it gives CASSLTVTSGANVLTF. Based on the CDR3 plus reference TRBV7-3 and TRBJ2-6, the full variable domain is GAGVSQTPSNKVTEKGKYVELRCDPISGHTALYWYRQSLGQGPEFLIYFQGTGAADDSGLPNDRFFAVRPEGSVSTLKIQRTERGDSAVYLCASSLTVTSGANVLTFGAGSRLTVL.

There are many counts of this clonotype. This chain uses TRBV7-9 with TRBJ2-7; D might be TRBD1 (6 bases). Trimming took 5 bases from V and 2 from J, leaving 13 bases between them. The CDR3 runs to 14 residues. Germline V CDR1 and CDR2: SEHNR, FQNEAQ (reference sequence). CDR3 amino acids: CASSPQGVPYEQYF. The CDR3 DNA sequence: TGTGCCAGCAGCCCACAGGGAGTCCCCTACGAGCAGTACTTC.

This clonotype was counted at least ten times. The CDR3, as DNA: TGTGCCAGCAGTTCCCGCCTTTTGGCCTTCTCCTACGAGCAGTACTTC. Amino acid sequence: CASSSRLLAFSYEQYF. The rearrangement links TRBV27 to TRBJ2-7; D gene uncertain. Germline V CDR1 and CDR2: MNHEY, SMNVEV (reference sequence). V shed 4 bases and J shed 0 bases, with 16 bases lying between them. This CDR3 comprises 16 residues.

This clonotype was detected ten times or more. The rearrangement links TRBV7-6 to TRBJ2-5; 12 nucleotides align to TRBD2. Per the germline V gene, CDR1 is SGHVS and CDR2 is FNYEAQ. V was clipped by 3 bases and J by 2 bases; unmatched bases: 4. The CDR3 has 16 amino acids. The CDR3 bases are TGTGCCAGCAGCTTGACTAGCGGGAGTGGGCAAGAGACCCAGTACTTC. Its protein is CASSLTSGSGQETQYF.

V gene TRBV11-2 combines with J gene TRBJ2-7, with 7 nucleotides matching TRBD1. The CDR3 has 14 amino acids. Germline V gene sequence: CDR1 SGHAT, CDR2 FQNNGV. After removal of 6 bases from V and 3 bases from J, the junction contained 8 bases not matched to a gene. The CDR3 loop is CASRPGTESYEQYF. In nucleotides, the CDR3 is TGTGCCAGCAGACCCGGGACAGAAAGCTACGAGCAGTACTTC.

This clonotype was counted many times. This sequence joins TRBV5-1 and TRBJ1-4; D is perhaps TRBD1 (5 bases). V was pared by 0 bases and J by 6 bases, with 12 bases between. This CDR3 region has 15 residues. Germline CDR1 SGHRS, CDR2 YFSETQ. Written as DNA, the CDR3 is TGCGCCAGCAGCTTGGCCGGGAAGGGGCATGAAAAACTGTTTTTT. Its protein product is CASSLAGKGHEKLFF.

This rearrangement joins TRBV3-1 to TRBJ1-2; no clear D. The CDR3 covers 14 residues. V was cut by 3 bases and J by 2 bases, with 10 bases left in between. CDR1 is LGHDT, CDR2 YNNKEL, per germline (reference sequence). The CDR3 DNA follows: TGTGCCAGCAGCCAGAGTCGGCCAAACTATGGCTACACCTTC. Its protein is CASSQSRPNYGYTF.

This clonotype was recorded a few times. The CDR3 nucleotides read TGTGCCAGCAGCTTAGATACAGGGACCCTTGAAAAACTGTTTTTT. Translating gives CASSLDTGTLEKLFF. V gene TRBV7-2 combines with J gene TRBJ1-4; D perhaps matches TRBD1 (6 bases). Germline V gene sequence: CDR1 SGHTA, CDR2 FQGNSA. This CDR3 comprises 15 residues. V gave up 1 base and J gave up 7 bases, with 13 bases separating them.

This clonotype occurred many times. CDR3 bases: TGTGCCAGTAGTGAGGCGGGCTCATACACAGATACGCAGTATTTT. Translated, it gives CASSEAGSYTDTQYF. The rearrangement uses TRBV19 and TRBJ2-3; perhaps TRBD2 as D (5 bases). V lost 5 bases, J lost 2 bases, and 14 bases lay in between. CDR1 is LNHDA and CDR2 is SQIVND in the germline V gene (reference sequence). The CDR3 has 15 residues. The full variable domain, rest sourced from reference TRBV19 and TRBJ2-3, is DGGITQSPKYLFRKEGQNVTLSCEQNLNHDAMYWYRQDPGQGLRLIYYSQIVNDFQKGDIAEGYSVSREKKESFPLTVTSAQKNPTAFYLCASSEAGSYTDTQYFGPGTRLTVL.

This clonotype was seen repeatedly, ten times or more. This chain uses TRBV5-5 with TRBJ1-1; D is uncertain. The ends were cut back, 4 bases at V and 2 bases at J, with 6 bases in the middle. Germline-derived CDR1 and CDR2 are SGHKS and YYEKEE (reference sequence). This CDR3 contains 12 residues. CDR3 DNA: TGTGCCAGCAGCCCTTATAACACTGAAGCTTTCTTT. This translates into CASSPYNTEAFF.